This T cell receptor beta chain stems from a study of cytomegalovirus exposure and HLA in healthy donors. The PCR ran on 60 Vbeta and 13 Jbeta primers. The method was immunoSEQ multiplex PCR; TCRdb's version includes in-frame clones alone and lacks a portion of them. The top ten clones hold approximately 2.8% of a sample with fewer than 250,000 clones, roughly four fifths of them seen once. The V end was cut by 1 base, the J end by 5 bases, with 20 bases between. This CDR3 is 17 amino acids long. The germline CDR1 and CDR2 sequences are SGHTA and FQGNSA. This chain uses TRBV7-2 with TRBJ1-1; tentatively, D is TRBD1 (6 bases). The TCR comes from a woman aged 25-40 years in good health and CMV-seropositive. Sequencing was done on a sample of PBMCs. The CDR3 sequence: CASSLGGPGAVRTEAFF. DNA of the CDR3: TGTGCCAGCAGCTTAGGCGGGCCAGGGGCCGTGAGGACTGAAGCTTTCTTT.